The clone carrying this T cell receptor (beta chain) showed up just a few times. Its antigen is unknown. CDR3 size: 15 residues. Germline CDR1 and CDR2: KGHSH and LQKENI. V shed 3 bases, J shed 2 bases, and the junction held 4 bases outside the gene matches. This sample is part of a study of T cell responses to AZD1222 COVID-19 vaccine. General study findings and limits: Donors were largely white British and mainly female; clonal diversity was possibly underestimated. Baseline seropositivity occurred in only a handful of AZD1222 recipients. Receipt of two AZD1222 doses was followed by a rise in Spike-specific TCR breadth and depth. Of spike-specific TCRs, nearly half reportedly target regions left unmutated in variants.

Method: immunoSEQ multiplex PCR; TCRdb's copy keeps in-frame clones and lacks some. Of approximately 79,000 clones in the sample, roughly 85% are singletons; the top ten hold 7.9%. The chain employs TRBV18 and TRBJ2-7; 10 bases match TRBD2. The input for sequencing was peripheral blood, taken on day 0 of AZD1222 vaccination. The sequence was obtained from an adult in good health. The CDR3 region has the DNA TGTGCCAGCTCACCTACTAGCGGGGTACCCTACGAGCAGTACTTC. Its protein is CASSPTSGVPYEQYF.